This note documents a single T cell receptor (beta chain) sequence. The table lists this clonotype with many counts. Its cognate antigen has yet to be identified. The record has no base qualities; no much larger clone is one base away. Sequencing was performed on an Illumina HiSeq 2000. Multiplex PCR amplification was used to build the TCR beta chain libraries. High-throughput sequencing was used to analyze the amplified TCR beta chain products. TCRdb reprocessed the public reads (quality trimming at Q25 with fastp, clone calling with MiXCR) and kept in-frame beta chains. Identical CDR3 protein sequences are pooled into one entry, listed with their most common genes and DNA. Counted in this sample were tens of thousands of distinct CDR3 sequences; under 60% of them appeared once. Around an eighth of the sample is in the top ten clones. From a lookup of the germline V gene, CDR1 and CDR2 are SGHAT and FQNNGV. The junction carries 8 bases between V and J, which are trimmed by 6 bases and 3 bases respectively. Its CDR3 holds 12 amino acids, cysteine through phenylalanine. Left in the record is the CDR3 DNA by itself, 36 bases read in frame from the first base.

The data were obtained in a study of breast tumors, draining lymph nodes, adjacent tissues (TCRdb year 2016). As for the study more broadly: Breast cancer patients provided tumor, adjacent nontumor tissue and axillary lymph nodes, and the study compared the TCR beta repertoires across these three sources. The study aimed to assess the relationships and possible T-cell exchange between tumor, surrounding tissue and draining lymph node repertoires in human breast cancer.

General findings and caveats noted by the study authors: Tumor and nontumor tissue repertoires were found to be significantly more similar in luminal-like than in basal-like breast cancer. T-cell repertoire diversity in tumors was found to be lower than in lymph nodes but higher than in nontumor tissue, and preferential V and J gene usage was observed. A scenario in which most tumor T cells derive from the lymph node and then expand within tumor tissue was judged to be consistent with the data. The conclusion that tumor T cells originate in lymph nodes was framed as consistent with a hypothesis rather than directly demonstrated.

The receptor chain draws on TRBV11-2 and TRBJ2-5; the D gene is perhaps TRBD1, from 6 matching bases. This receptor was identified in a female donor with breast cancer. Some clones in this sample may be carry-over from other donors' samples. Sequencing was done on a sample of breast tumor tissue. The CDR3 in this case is CASRQGKETQYF. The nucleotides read TGTGCCAGCAGACAGGGAAAAGAGACCCAGTACTTC. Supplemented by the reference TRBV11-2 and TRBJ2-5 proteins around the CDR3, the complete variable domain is EAGVAQSPRYKIIEKRQSVAFWCNPISGHATLYWYQQILGQGPKLLIQFQNNGVVDDSQLPKDRFSAERLKGVDSTLKIQPAKLEDSAVYLCASRQGKETQYFGPGTRLLVL.